The rows below give T cell receptor beta chains drawn from one sample of a study of post-analysis software for immune sequencing data. TCRdb reprocessed the PCR reads via MiXCR and lists one record per CDR3 protein. The data contain 650,000 to 850,000 distinct CDR3 sequences, roughly half of them singletons. The sequencing input was blood. These receptors all come from a girl aged 5 to 17 with multiple sclerosis. The CDR3 runs from the conserved cysteine through the conserved F or W. Fields, in order: clone size, D gene, V gene, J gene, CDR3 DNA, CDR3 protein. The D gene is left open where the match is weak. Not all rows give a size; the values are once, few, many and, for expanded clones, a class.

>few|NA|TRBV5-1|TRBJ1-2
TGCGCCAGCAGCTTGGTGACAGGAGCTAACTATGGCTACACCTTC
CASSLVTGANYGYTF
>NA|TRBD1|TRBV7-9|TRBJ1-6
TGTGCCAACAGCTTCTCCGGGACAGGGGGTTCCTCACCCCTCCACTTT
CANSFSGTGGSSPLHF
>NA|NA|TRBV20-1|TRBJ2-1
TGCAGTGCCCAGCCCTTAGGGGCTTACAATGAGCAGTTCTTC
CSAQPLGAYNEQFF
>NA|TRBD2|TRBV10-3|TRBJ2-7
TGTGCCACGGGACCTACGGGGGGGGAAGCCGAGCAGTACTTC
CATGPTGGEAEQYF
>NA|TRBD1|TRBV5-6|TRBJ1-2
TGTGCCAGCAGCTTGTTAACAGGGGGCCGACTCCTCTATGGCTACACCTTC
CASSLLTGGRLLYGYTF
>NA|TRBD1|TRBV7-9|TRBJ2-3
TGTGCCAGCAGCCTCTACGGGACAGGCACAGATACGCAGTATTTT
CASSLYGTGTDTQYF
>NA|TRBD2|TRBV20-1|TRBJ2-1
TGCAGTGCTCGACTAGCGGGAGCTATAGAAAATGAGCAGTTCTTC
CSARLAGAIENEQFF
>NA|TRBD1|TRBV9|TRBJ2-5
TGTGCCAGCAGCGTGGGACAGGGGTTGGAGACCCAGTACTTC
CASSVGQGLETQYF
>NA|NA|TRBV12-3/TRBV12-4|TRBJ2-5
TGTGCCAGCAGTTTTGGAGGGTTACCCCAAGAGACCCAGTACTTC
CASSFGGLPQETQYF
>NA|NA|TRBV5-1|TRBJ1-1
TGCGCCAGCAGCCTGGCCGGGACACCGCACTTCATGAACACTGAAGCTTTCTTT
CASSLAGTPHFMNTEAFF